The T cell receptor (beta chain) described here comes from a study of beta chain features in type 1 diabetes (dated by TCRdb to the late 2010s). Background on the whole study: Patients and healthy donors did not differ in mean age, gender distribution, total cell number or subset yield. In the study, TCRB repertoires of sorted circulating CD4+ T cell subsets from recently diagnosed type 1 diabetes patients were compared with those of matched healthy donors. Regulatory and stem cell-like memory subsets were obtained from only 8 patients and roughly eight healthy donors, while naive and central memory subsets were obtained from all 30 or so donors. A total of some 100,000,000 sorted cells were examined across all samples, and the number of cells per subset was strongly correlated with RNA yield. The paper as a whole reports these results and caveats: Because cDNA rather than genomic DNA was sequenced, highly expressing activated cells could have been over-represented, although no difference in activation and CD3 levels was found between groups. At VDJ recombination sites, patients with type 1 diabetes made fewer insertions and deleted more nucleotides, a pattern implying thymic rearrangement abnormalities. PCR might favor shorter templates, but patient and control samples were amplified and corrected together, so any skew would affect both groups equally. Naive, central memory and regulatory TCRB repertoires appeared to be more alike among patients than among healthy donors. Because the HLA sub-analyses included only small numbers of individuals, any influence of HLA type on TCRB rearrangement was left unresolved. In all four CD4+ subsets, TCRB CDR3 length was moderately but significantly shorter in type 1 diabetes patients.

Each donor gave one peripheral blood draw, averaging approximately 120 mL, which was collected into heparinised tubes. Using a panel that included CD45RO, CCR7, CD25, CD127, CD95 and CD27, naive, central memory, regulatory and stem cell-like memory CD4+ T cells were sorted on a BD FACSAria II. A purity above 98% was achieved for all sorted populations. PBMCs were isolated immediately by Lymphoprep density gradient centrifugation and stained directly without culture. So that batch effects would be minimized, each experiment stained and sorted samples in pairs, pairing one healthy donor with one patient. This clone was picked up a small number of times. The specificity of this receptor is unknown. Base quality data are lacking; no much larger clone is found one base away. All of the isolated RNA was reverse transcribed with the High Capacity cDNA Reverse Transcription Kit, so expressed TCRB transcripts were sequenced. Naive, central memory and regulatory T cell samples underwent deep immunoSEQ sequencing, averaging about 3.5 million total reads per sample. Sorted cells were lysed in RLT buffer and RNA was extracted with DNase-treated RNeasy Micro or Mini kits, depending on cell number. Each cell subset was processed on its own to prevent cross-contamination, while patient and healthy donor samples were processed together. TCRB sequences were amplified from cDNA with the immunoSEQ multiplex PCR, producing 87-bp fragments spanning the CDR3 region. Sequencing of the amplicons was performed on the Illumina HiSeq platform. The original pipeline was this. PCR bias was computationally corrected using synthetic template baselines, reads within Hamming distance 2 were collapsed, and singletons that could not be merged were discarded. By aligning reads against IMGT, V, D and J genes, CDR3 length, and insertions or deletions at six rearrangement sites were assigned. Within each subset, clonotype counts were normalized to sorted cell number, after which true diversity and Gini coefficients were computed with the tcR R package. Repertoire sharing was quantified using the overlap coefficient calculated on TCRB nucleotide sequences. Out-of-frame TCRB sequences from naive cells were analyzed to stand in for the pre-selection repertoire. The source is immuneACCESS, and TCRdb retained only in-frame sequences with V and J called. Part of the clones is not carried over; for the studies checked, unresolved V genes explain less than half of this, and the remainder is unexplained. V, J and clone size reflect that table, while D and trimming were determined from the DNA. This sample lists about 740,000 clones; roughly 13% were detected once. 0.02% to 0.025% of the sample goes to the ten largest clones.

Via the germline V gene (reference sequence), CDR1 is GTSNPN and CDR2 SVGIG. From the cysteine up to the phenylalanine, the CDR3 has a length of 13 residues. Only CDR3 DNA remains: 39 bases, in frame from the first base. Clipping removes 6 bases from V and 2 bases from J, with 3 as the unmatched junction base count. The sample taken for sequencing was naive CD4+ T cells from blood. The cell subset or site label here, explained by the study, means: true naive CD4+ T cells. The sequence joins TRBV30 to TRBJ1-3; TRBD1 lines up with 8 middle nucleotides. The TCR was taken from a man aged 18 to 29 with type 1 diabetes. The nucleotides read TGTGCCTGCGGACAGGGAACTGGAAACACCATATATTTT. Translated, this gives CACGQGTGNTIYF.